Listed here are 20 T cell receptor beta chains from one sample, sequenced in a study of T cells in Graves' hyperthyroidism and ophthalmopathy. It was RNA transcripts that yielded the amplified TCR beta CDR3 regions. HTBI primers drove first-round RT-PCR of the TCR CDR3. TCRdb reanalysed the multiplex PCR reads using MiXCR and keeps one entry per CDR3 protein. The table includes 640,000 or so distinct CDR3 sequences, about 15% detected once. Sequenced: blood. These receptor sequences come from a middle-aged woman with Graves' ophthalmopathy.

This clonotype appeared many times. J is TRBJ2-7 and V is TRBV11-2; perhaps TRBD2 as D (5 bases). V was trimmed by 1 base and J by 9 bases, leaving 7 bases between them. The germline CDR1 and CDR2 sequences are SGHAT and FQNNGV. The CDR3 extends over 11 amino acids. CDR3 sequence (DNA): TGTGCCAGCAGCTTAGTGGGGAGGCAGTACTTC. The encoded protein is CASSLVGRQYF.

CDR3: CASSSLGTENNSPLHF. The DNA for the CDR3 is TGTGCCAGCAGTTCCTTGGGGACGGAAAATAATTCACCCCTCCACTTT. The J gene is TRBJ1-6, the V gene TRBV28; a weak D match, TRBD1 (5 bases). Between the trimmed V and J ends, which lost 4 bases and 5 bases, there was a span of 15 bases. The CDR3 is made up of 16 amino acids. CDR1 and CDR2 (germline): MDHEN, SYDVKM. The full variable domain, its missing parts supplied by reference TRBV28 and TRBJ1-6, is DVKVTQSSRYLVKRTGEKVFLECVQDMDHENMFWYRQDPGLGLRLIYFSYDVKMKEKGDIPEGYSVSREKKERFSLILESASTNQTSMYLCASSSLGTENNSPLHFGNGTRLTVT.

This clonotype was recorded a few times. The chain combines TRBV19 with TRBJ2-5; D not resolved. V was pared by 6 bases and J by 2 bases, with 10 bases between. Per the germline V gene, CDR1 is LNHDA and CDR2 is SQIVND (reference sequence). CDR3 length equals 13 residues. The DNA for the CDR3 is TGTGCCAGTAGCGACTGGGATCAAGAGACCCAGTACTTC. Protein sequence: CASSDWDQETQYF. The full variable domain, in which reference TRBV19 and TRBJ2-5 provide the parts outside the CDR3, is DGGITQSPKYLFRKEGQNVTLSCEQNLNHDAMYWYRQDPGQGLRLIYYSQIVNDFQKGDIAEGYSVSREKKESFPLTVTSAQKNPTAFYLCASSDWDQETQYFGPGTRLLVL.

This clonotype was found many times. This rearrangement joins TRBV20-1 to TRBJ2-3; 7 nucleotides line up with TRBD2. This CDR3 is 15 amino acids long. V gave up 1 base and J gave up 3 bases; unmatched junction bases: 7. CDR1 is DFQATT and CDR2 is SNEGSKA in the germline V gene (reference sequence). CDR3 bases: TGCAGTGCTAGAGGGGGGGGAGGACGTACAGATACGCAGTATTTT. Translating gives CSARGGGGRTDTQYF.

This clonotype was seen many times. The CDR3 here is CATSRLGTGGLAFF. The CDR3 nucleotides read TGTGCCACCAGCAGACTTGGGACAGGAGGACTCGCTTTCTTT. The V and J genes are TRBV15 and TRBJ1-1; 8 nucleotides match TRBD1. This CDR3 region has 14 residues. With 2 bases clipped from V and 11 bases from J, the junction kept 10 bases outside the gene matches. CDR1 and CDR2 (germline): LNHNV, YYDKDF (reference sequence).

This clonotype came up many times. This chain connects TRBV6-2 or TRBV6-3 to TRBJ1-2; D is uncertain. CDR1 and CDR2 (germline): MNHEY, SVGEGT. CDR3 length: 14 amino acids. Deletions cut 8 bases from V and 4 bases from J, with 17 bases between. The CDR3 protein is CASGRPERFYGYTF. The CDR3 region has the DNA TGTGCCAGCGGGAGGCCAGAGAGATTCTATGGCTACACCTTC.

This clonotype was seen more than once but under ten times. The V call is TRBV5-1, the J call TRBJ1-2, with D perhaps matching TRBD1 (6 bases). CDR1 and CDR2 (germline): SGHRS, YFSETQ. Trimming left V 4 bases short and J 9 bases short, with 13 bases between. The CDR3 contains 12 residues. For the CDR3, the DNA is TGCGCCAGCAGCGTGGACAGCAGGAGCTACACCTTC. Amino acid sequence: CASSVDSRSYTF.

This clonotype was found many times. This sequence joins TRBV6-1 and TRBJ2-3; D gene ambiguous. CDR1 MNHNS and CDR2 SASEGT come from the germline V gene. Trimming removed 8 bases at V and 2 bases at J, with 11 bases between. The CDR3 runs to 13 residues. In DNA, the CDR3 is TGTGCCAGCTCCCCAGCCTTCACAGATACGCAGTATTTT. Translation gives CASSPAFTDTQYF.

This clonotype has a count of ten or more. The gene calls are TRBV6-5 and TRBJ1-2; tentatively, D is TRBD1 (5 bases). Trimming took off 6 bases at V and 4 bases at J, with 24 bases between the two ends. The CDR3 is 17 residues long. CDR1 and CDR2 (germline): MNHEY, SVGAGI. CDR3 in DNA: TGTGCCAGCAGCTCCTCGTCAGGGACTTTAACGGGCTATGGCTACACCTTC. This codes for CASSSSSGTLTGYGYTF.

Many counts were recorded for this clonotype. The rearrangement joins TRBV6-1 to TRBJ1-3; possible D gene TRBD1, 6 bases. The CDR3 is 17 amino acids. V was cut by 4 bases and J by 2 bases, with 18 bases left in between. Germline V CDR1 and CDR2: MNHNS, SASEGT. The chain's CDR3 is CASSAKTGNLAGNTIYF. Here the CDR3 DNA reads TGTGCCAGCAGTGCTAAAACAGGGAACCTTGCTGGAAACACCATATATTTT.

Many counts were recorded for this clonotype. The rearrangement joins TRBV27 to TRBJ2-7, with 8 bases aligning to TRBD2. The germline V gene encodes CDR1 MNHEY and CDR2 SMNVEV (reference sequence). V shed 4 bases, J shed 1 base, and the junction held 6 bases outside the gene matches. This CDR3 is built from 15 residues. CDR3 sequence: CASSWGPSGSYEQYF. The CDR3 nucleotides read TGTGCCAGCAGTTGGGGGCCTAGCGGGTCCTACGAGCAGTACTTC.

In this sample, this clonotype turned up a few times. V gene TRBV12-3 or TRBV12-4 combines with J gene TRBJ1-1, with 10 nucleotides matching TRBD1. This CDR3 region has 17 residues. Losses at the gene ends were 3 bases for V and 4 bases for J; bases not matched to a gene: 11. The CDR3 is CASSFYRDRGRGTEAFF. CDR3 coding DNA: TGTGCCAGCAGTTTTTACCGGGACAGGGGACGGGGCACTGAAGCTTTCTTT.

V and J are TRBV4-3 and TRBJ2-5; D is ambiguous. Trimming pared 0 bases from V and 5 bases from J, leaving 7 bases between. The CDR3 has 13 residues. Germline values: CDR1 LGHNA, CDR2 YSLEER. CDR3 DNA: TGCGCCAGCAGCCAAGATCCATGGGAGACCCAGTACTTC. It yields the protein CASSQDPWETQYF.

This clonotype was counted many times. This chain links TRBV28 with TRBJ2-4, with D unclear. Germline V gene lookup returns CDR1 MDHEN and CDR2 SYDVKM. This CDR3 is 13 amino acids long. The germline V and J ends were trimmed by 5 bases and 0 bases, with 5 bases remaining between them. Here the CDR3 reads CASSKTAKNIQYF. In DNA form, the CDR3 reads TGTGCCAGCAGTAAAACAGCCAAAAACATTCAGTACTTC.

This clonotype was recorded many times. V is TRBV6-1 and J is TRBJ2-6; D remains unclear. The V end lost 6 bases, the J end lost 5 bases, and 11 bases lay between the germline ends. This CDR3 region has 14 residues. The germline V gene has CDR1 MNHNS and CDR2 SASEGT. Written as DNA, the CDR3 is TGTGCCAGCAGGGATTTGAGTTGGGCCAACGTCCTGACTTTC. Translated: CASRDLSWANVLTF.

In this sample, this clonotype turned up many times. The chain carries TRBV2 and TRBJ2-2; possibly TRBD2 for D (6 bases). Trimming took 4 bases from V and 2 from J, leaving 11 bases between them. Per the germline V gene, CDR1 is SNHLY and CDR2 is FYNNEI. CDR3 length: 15 amino acids. CDR3 protein: CASSVPGGNTGELFF. Written as DNA, the CDR3 is TGTGCCAGCAGTGTTCCCGGGGGAAACACCGGGGAGCTGTTTTTT.

The sample holds many counts of this clonotype. This rearrangement joins TRBV18 to TRBJ2-7; D tentatively fits TRBD1 or TRBD2 (6 bases each). CDR1 is KGHSH and CDR2 is LQKENI in the germline V gene. The CDR3 consists of 14 residues. The V and J ends lost 3 bases and 7 bases respectively, with 16 bases between them. CDR3: CASSPGPTGTEQYF. In DNA, the CDR3 is TGTGCCAGCTCACCCGGGCCTACAGGGACTGAGCAGTACTTC.

This clonotype was counted many times. The chain recombines TRBV10-2 with TRBJ1-3; 10 bases match TRBD1. J was trimmed by 4 bases and V by 2 bases; bases with no gene match: 5. The CDR3 contains 16 residues. Germline V CDR1 and CDR2: WSHSY, SAAADI. CDR3: CASSETGTGVGNTIYF. The CDR3, as DNA: TGCGCCAGCAGTGAGACCGGGACAGGGGTGGGAAACACCATATATTTT.

This chain links TRBV7-8 with TRBJ2-5; D uncertain. The germline gives CDR1 SGHVS, CDR2 FQNEAQ. Trimming left V 5 bases short and J 2 bases short, with 12 bases between. This CDR3 region has 14 residues. The chain's CDR3 is CASSPTRKQETQYF. In nucleotides, the CDR3 is TGTGCCAGCAGCCCGACAAGAAAGCAAGAGACCCAGTACTTC.

This clonotype was observed at least ten times. The V gene is TRBV7-8, the J gene TRBJ1-2, with D tentatively TRBD1 (5 bases). The CDR3 sequence is 13 residues long. In germline, CDR1 is SGHVS, CDR2 FQNEAQ. V shed 4 bases and J shed 6 bases, with 12 bases lying between them. CDR3 region: CASSSIGGDGYTF. The CDR3 bases are TGTGCCAGCAGCTCCATCGGAGGGGATGGCTACACCTTC.